The rows below give T cell receptor beta chains drawn from one sample of a study of PD-1 blockade in mismatch repair-deficient tumors. TCRdb keeps only in-frame clones here, not all; method: immunoSEQ multiplex PCR. In the table there are approximately 80,000 clones, roughly 80% of which are singletons. Sample: peripheral blood, taken 44 weeks after starting pembrolizumab. The source of these receptors is an adult with mismatch repair-deficient cancer. CDR3s include the opening cysteine and the closing phenylalanine or tryptophan. The order of the fields is J gene, V gene, D gene, clone size, CDR3 protein, CDR3 DNA. A D gene is named only where the DNA matches it firmly. Expanded clones are given a class, and other clones once, few, many or no size at all.

TRBJ2-3,TRBV2,.,.,CASRPGMDTQYF,TGTGCCAGCCGTCCAGGGATGGATACGCAGTATTTT
TRBJ1-5,TRBV28,TRBD1,.,CATTGAAQPQHF,TGTGCCACGACAGGGGCGGCTCAGCCCCAGCATTTT
TRBJ1-4,TRBV27,.,once,CASSLSSTNEKLFF,TGTGCCAGCAGTCTGAGCTCAACTAATGAAAAACTGTTTTTT
TRBJ2-2,TRBV5-1,.,.,CASSLVGGYGELFF,TGCGCCAGCAGCTTGGTAGGCGGATACGGGGAGCTGTTTTTT
TRBJ2-1,TRBV7-8,.,.,CASSLAEALANEQFF,TGTGCCAGCAGCTTAGCGGAGGCCCTAGCCAATGAGCAGTTCTTC
TRBJ2-7,TRBV5-4,.,.,CASSSDGYLTYEQYF,TGTGCCAGCAGCTCGGATGGCTACCTAACCTACGAGCAGTACTTC
TRBJ2-1,TRBV2,TRBD2,.,CASMGGRAYNEQFF,TGTGCCAGCATGGGCGGGAGGGCCTACAATGAGCAGTTCTTC
TRBJ2-7,TRBV18,.,.,CASSPNTALEQYF,TGTGCCAGCTCACCAAACACAGCCTTAGAGCAGTACTTC
TRBJ1-2,TRBV7-2,.,.,CASSKAHGQKFYGYTF,TGTGCCAGCAGCAAGGCACACGGACAGAAGTTCTATGGCTACACCTTC
TRBJ2-2,TRBV2,TRBD2,.,CASSSLAGGITGELFF,TGTGCCAGCAGTTCCCTGGCGGGAGGGATTACCGGGGAGCTGTTTTTT
TRBJ2-1,TRBV9,TRBD1,.,CASSPDRYNEQFF,TGTGCCAGCAGTCCGGACAGGTACAATGAGCAGTTCTTC
TRBJ2-5,TRBV5-1,.,.,CASSPVGSETQYF,TGCGCCAGCAGCCCTGTTGGGAGTGAGACCCAGTACTTC
TRBJ2-3,TRBV27,TRBD1,.,CASSLSSPGQGLGPYTDTQYF,TGTGCCAGCAGTTTATCGAGCCCGGGACAGGGGTTGGGCCCCTACACAGATACGCAGTATTTT
TRBJ2-7,TRBV11-2,TRBD1,.,CASSLDRGDEQYF,TGTGCCAGCAGCTTGGACAGGGGGGACGAGCAGTACTTC
TRBJ2-7,TRBV4-1,TRBD2,.,CASSQVPGRAYEQYF,TGCGCCAGCAGCCAAGTTCCGGGGAGGGCCTACGAGCAGTACTTC
TRBJ2-7,TRBV4-1,TRBD2,.,CASSQVAGSYEQYF,TGCGCCAGCAGCCAAGTAGCGGGTTCCTACGAGCAGTACTTC
TRBJ1-4,TRBV19,.,.,CASLDGSIGEKLFF,TGTGCCAGTTTGGACGGATCAATTGGTGAAAAACTGTTTTTT